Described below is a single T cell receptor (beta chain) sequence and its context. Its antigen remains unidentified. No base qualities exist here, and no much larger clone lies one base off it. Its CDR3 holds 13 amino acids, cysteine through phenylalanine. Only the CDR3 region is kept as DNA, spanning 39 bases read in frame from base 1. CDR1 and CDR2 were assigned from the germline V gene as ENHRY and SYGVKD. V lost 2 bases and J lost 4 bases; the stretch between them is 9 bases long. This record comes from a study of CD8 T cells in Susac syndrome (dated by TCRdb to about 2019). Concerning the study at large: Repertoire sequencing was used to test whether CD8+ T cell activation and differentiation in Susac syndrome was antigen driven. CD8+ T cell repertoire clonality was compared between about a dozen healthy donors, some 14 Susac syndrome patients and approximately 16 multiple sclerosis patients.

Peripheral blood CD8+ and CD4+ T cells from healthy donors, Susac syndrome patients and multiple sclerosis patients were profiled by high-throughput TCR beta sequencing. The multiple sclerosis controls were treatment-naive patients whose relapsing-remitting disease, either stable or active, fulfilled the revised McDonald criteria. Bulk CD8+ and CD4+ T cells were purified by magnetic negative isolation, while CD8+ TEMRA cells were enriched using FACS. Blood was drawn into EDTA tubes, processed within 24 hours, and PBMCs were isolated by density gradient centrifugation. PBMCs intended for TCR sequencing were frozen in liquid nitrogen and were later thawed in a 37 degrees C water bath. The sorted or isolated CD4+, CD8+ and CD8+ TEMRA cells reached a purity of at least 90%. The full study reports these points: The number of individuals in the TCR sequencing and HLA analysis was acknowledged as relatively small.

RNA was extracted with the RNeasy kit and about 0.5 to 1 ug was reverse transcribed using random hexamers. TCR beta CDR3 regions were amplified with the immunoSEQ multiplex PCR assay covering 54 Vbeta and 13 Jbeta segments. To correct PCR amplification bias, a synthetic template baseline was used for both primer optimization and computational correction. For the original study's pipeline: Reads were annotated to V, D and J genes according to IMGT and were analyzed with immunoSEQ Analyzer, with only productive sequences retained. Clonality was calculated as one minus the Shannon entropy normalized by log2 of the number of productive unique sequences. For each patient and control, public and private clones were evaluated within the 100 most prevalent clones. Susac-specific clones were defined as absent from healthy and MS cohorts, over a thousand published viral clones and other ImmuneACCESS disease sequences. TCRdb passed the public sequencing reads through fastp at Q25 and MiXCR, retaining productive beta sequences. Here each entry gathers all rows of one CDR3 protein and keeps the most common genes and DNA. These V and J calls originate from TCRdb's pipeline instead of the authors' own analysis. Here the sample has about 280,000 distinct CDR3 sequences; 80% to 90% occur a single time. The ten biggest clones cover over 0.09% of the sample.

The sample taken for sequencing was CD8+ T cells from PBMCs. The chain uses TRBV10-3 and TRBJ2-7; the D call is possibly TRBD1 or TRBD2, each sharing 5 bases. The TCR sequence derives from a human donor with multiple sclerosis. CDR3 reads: CAISEGGSYEQYF. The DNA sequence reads TGTGCCATCAGTGAGGGGGGTTCATACGAGCAGTACTTC.